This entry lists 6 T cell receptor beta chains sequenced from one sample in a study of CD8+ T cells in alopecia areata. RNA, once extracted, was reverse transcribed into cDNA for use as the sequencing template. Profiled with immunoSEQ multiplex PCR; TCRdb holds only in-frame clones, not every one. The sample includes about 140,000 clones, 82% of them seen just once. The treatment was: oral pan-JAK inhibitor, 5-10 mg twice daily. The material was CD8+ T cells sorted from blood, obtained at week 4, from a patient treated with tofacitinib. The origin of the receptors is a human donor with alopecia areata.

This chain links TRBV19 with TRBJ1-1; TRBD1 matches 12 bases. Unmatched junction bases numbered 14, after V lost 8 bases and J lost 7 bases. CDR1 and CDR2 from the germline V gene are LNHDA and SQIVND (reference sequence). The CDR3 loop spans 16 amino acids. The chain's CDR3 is CASGPGQGAGSDEAFF. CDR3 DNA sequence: TGTGCCAGTGGGCCGGGACAGGGGGCGGGAAGTGATGAAGCTTTCTTT.

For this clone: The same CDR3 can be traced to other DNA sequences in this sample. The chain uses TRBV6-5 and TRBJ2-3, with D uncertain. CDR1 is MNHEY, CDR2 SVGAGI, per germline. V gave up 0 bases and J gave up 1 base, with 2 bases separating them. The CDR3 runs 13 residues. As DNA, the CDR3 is TGTGCCAGCAGTTACTCAGGCACAGATACGCAGTATTTT. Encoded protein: CASSYSGTDTQYF.

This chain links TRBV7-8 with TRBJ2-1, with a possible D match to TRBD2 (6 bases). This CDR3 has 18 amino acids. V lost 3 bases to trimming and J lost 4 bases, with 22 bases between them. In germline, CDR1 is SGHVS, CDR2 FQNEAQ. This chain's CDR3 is CASSFLRWREIGYNEQFF. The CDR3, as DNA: TGTGCCAGCAGCTTTCTGAGATGGCGGGAAATTGGGTACAATGAGCAGTTCTTC. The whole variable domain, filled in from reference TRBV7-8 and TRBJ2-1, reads GAGVSQSPRYKVAKRGQDVALRCDPISGHVSLFWYQQALGQGPEFLTYFQNEAQLDKSGLPSDRFFAERPEGSVSTLKIQRTQQEDSAVYLCASSFLRWREIGYNEQFFGPGTRLTVL.

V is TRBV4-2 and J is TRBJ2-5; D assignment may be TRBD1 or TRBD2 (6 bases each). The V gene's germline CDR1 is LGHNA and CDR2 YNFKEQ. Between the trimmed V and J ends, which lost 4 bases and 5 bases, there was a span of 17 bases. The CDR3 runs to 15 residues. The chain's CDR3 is CASSPERGPGETQYF. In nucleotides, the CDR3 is TGTGCCAGCAGCCCTGAACGGGGGCCGGGGGAGACCCAGTACTTC.

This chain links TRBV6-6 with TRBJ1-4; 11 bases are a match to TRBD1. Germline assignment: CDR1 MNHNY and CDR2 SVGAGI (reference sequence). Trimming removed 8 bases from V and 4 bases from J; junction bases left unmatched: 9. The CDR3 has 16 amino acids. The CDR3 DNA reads TGTGCCAGCTCCCGGACAGGGGGCGACGATAATGAAAAACTGTTTTTT. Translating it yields CASSRTGGDDNEKLFF.

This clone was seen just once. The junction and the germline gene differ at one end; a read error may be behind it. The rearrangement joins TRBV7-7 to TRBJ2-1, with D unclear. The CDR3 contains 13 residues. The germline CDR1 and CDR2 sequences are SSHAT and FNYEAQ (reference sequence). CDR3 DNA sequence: TGTGCTAGCAGCTTTAAAATCGGTAACGAGCAGTTCTTC. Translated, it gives CASSFKIGNEQFF.